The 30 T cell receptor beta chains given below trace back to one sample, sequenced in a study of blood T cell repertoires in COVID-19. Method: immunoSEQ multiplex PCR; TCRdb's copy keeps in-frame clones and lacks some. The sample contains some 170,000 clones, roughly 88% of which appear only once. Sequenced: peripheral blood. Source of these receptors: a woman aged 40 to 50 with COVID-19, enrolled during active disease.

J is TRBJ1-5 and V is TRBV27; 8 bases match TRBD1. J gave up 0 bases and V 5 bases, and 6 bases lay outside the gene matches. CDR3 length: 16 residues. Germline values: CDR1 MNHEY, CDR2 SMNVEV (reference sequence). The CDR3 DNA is TGTGCCAGCAGTGCAGGACAGGGATATAGCAATCAGCCCCAGCATTTT. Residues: CASSAGQGYSNQPQHF.

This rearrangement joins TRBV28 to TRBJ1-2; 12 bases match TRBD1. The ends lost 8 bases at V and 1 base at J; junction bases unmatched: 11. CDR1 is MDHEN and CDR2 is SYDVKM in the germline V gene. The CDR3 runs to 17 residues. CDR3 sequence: CASDPTGTGGFNYGYTF. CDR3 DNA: TGTGCCAGCGACCCCACCGGGACAGGGGGCTTTAACTATGGCTACACCTTC.

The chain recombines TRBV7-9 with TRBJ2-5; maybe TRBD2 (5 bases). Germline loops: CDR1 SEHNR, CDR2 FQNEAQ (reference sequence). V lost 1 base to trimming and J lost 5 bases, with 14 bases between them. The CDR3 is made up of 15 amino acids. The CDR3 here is CASSLGTLSIETQYF. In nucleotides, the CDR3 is TGTGCCAGCAGCTTAGGGACTCTATCGATCGAGACCCAGTACTTC.

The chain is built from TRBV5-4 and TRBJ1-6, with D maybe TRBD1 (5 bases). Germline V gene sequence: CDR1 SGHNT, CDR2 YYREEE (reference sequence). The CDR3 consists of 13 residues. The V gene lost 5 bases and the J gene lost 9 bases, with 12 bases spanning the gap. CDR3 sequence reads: CASSGWDSSPLHF. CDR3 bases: TGTGCCAGCAGTGGTTGGGACTCTTCACCCCTCCACTTT.

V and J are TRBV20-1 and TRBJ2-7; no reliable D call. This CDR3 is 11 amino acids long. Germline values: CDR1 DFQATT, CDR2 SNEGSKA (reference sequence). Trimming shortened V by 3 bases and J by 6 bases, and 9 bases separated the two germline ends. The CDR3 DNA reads TGCAGTGCTAGTGGCGGAACCGAGCAGTACTTC. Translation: CSASGGTEQYF.

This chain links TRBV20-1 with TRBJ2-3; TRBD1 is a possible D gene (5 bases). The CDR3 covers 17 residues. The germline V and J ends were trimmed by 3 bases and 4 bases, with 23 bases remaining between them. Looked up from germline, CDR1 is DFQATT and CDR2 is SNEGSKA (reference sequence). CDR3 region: CSASRWAPGIYADTQYF. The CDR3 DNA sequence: TGCAGTGCTAGTCGCTGGGCCCCAGGGATATACGCAGATACGCAGTATTTT.

The CDR3 coding sequence is TGTGCCAGCAGCTCCGGACAGGGGGCATCGGAGACCCAGTACTTC. Protein product: CASSSGQGASETQYF. This chain connects TRBV7-7 to TRBJ2-5; 11 nucleotides line up with TRBD1. Per germline, CDR1 SSHAT and CDR2 FNYEAQ (reference sequence). The CDR3 is made up of 15 amino acids. V lost 4 bases, J lost 5 bases, and 6 bases stayed unmatched.

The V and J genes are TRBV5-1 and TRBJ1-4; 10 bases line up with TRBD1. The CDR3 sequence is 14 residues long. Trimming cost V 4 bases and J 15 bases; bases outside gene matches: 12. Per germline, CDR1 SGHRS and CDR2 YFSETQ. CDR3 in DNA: TGCGCCAGCAGCCCCGGGACAGGGGAACGATGGGTGTTTTTT. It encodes CASSPGTGERWVFF.

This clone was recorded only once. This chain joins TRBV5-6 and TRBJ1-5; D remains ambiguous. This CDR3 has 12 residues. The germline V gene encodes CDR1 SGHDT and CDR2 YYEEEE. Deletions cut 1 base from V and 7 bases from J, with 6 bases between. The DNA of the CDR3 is TGTGCCAGCAGCTTGTCTAGCCAGCCCCAGCATTTT. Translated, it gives CASSLSSQPQHF.

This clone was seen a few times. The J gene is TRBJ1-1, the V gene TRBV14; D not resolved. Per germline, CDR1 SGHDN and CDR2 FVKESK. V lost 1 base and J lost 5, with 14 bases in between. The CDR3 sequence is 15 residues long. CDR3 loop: CASSQARGRRTEAFF. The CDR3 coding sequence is TGTGCCAGCAGCCAAGCTCGAGGGCGTAGGACTGAAGCTTTCTTT.

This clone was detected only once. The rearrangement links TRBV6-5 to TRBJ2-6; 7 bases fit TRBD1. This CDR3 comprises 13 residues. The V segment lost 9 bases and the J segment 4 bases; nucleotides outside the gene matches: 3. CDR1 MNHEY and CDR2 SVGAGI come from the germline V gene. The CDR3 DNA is TGTGCCAGTACAGGGGTCGGGGCCAACGTCCTGACTTTC. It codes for CASTGVGANVLTF.

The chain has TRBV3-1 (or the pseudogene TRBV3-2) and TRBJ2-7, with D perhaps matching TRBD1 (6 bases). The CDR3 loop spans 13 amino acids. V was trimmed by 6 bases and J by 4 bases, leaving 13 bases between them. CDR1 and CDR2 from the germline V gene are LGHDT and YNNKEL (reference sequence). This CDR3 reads CASSIQGKYEQYF. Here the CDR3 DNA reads TGTGCCAGCAGTATCCAGGGGAAGTACGAGCAGTACTTC.

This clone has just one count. CDR3 nucleotide sequence: TGTGCCAGCAGCTCCACAGGGGATACGCAGTATTTT. Translated: CASSSTGDTQYF. The chain links TRBV6-5 to TRBJ2-3; D perhaps matches TRBD1 (6 bases). The CDR3 is 12 amino acids. Germline assignment: CDR1 MNHEY and CDR2 SVGAGI. Trimming pared 6 bases from V and 6 bases from J, leaving 10 bases between.

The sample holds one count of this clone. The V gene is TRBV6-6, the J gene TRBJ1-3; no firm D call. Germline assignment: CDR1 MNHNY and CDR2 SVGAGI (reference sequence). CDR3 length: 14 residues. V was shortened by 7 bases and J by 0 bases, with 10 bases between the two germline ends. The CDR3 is CASNIQSSGNTIYF. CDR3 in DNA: TGTGCCAGCAATATACAGAGCTCTGGAAACACCATATATTTT.

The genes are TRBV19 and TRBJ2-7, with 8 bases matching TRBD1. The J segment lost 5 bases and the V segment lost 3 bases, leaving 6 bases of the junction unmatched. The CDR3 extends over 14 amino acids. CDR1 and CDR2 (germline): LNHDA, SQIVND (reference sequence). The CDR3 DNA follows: TGTGCCAGTAGTATTAGGACAGGGTTCAACGAGCAGTACTTC. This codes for CASSIRTGFNEQYF.

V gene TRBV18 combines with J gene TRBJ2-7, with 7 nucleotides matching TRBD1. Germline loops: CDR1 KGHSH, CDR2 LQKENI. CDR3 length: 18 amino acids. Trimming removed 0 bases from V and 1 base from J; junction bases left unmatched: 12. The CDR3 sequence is CASSPPSPALRGSYEQYF. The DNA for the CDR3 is TGTGCCAGCTCACCACCATCGCCGGCACTCAGGGGGTCCTACGAGCAGTACTTC.

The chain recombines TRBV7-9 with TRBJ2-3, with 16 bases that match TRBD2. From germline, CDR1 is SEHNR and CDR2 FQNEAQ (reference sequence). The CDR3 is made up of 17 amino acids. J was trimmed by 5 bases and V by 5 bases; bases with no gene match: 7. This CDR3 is CASSQGLAGGPKDTQYF. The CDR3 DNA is TGTGCCAGCAGCCAGGGACTAGCGGGAGGGCCGAAAGATACGCAGTATTTT.

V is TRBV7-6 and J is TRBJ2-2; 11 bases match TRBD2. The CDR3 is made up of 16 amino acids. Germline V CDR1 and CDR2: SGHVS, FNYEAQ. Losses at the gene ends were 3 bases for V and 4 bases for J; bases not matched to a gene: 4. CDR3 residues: CASSLTSGTLTGELFF. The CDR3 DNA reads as TGTGCCAGCAGCTTGACTAGCGGGACCCTCACCGGGGAGCTGTTTTTT.

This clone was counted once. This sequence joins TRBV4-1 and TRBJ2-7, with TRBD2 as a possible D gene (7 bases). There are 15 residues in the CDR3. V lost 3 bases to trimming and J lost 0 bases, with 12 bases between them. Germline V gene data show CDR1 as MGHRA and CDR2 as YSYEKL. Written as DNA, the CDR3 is TGCGCCAGCAGCCAGGAAGGGGGGGGCTCCTACGAGCAGTACTTC. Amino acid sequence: CASSQEGGGSYEQYF.

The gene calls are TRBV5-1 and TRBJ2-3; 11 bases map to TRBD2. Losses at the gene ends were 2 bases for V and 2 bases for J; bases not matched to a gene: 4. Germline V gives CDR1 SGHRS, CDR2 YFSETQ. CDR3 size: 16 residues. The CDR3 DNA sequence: TGCGCCAGCAGCTTTACTAGCGGGGGATACACAGATACGCAGTATTTT. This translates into CASSFTSGGYTDTQYF.

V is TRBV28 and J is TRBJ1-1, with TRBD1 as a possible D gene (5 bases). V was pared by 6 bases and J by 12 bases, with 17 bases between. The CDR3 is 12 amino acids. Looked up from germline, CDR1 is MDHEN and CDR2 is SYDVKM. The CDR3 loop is CASSPTQGRTFF. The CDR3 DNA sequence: TGTGCCAGCAGCCCCACCCAGGGAAGGACTTTCTTT.

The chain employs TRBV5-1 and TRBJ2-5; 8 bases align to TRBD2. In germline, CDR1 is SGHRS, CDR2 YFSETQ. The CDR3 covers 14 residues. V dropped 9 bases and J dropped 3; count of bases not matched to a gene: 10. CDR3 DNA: TGCGCCAACGCAGCGGGAGTGGCTGAAGAGACCCAGTACTTC. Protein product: CANAAGVAEETQYF.

CDR3 sequence reads: CASSLSRMVNTEAFF. In nucleotides, the CDR3 is TGTGCCAGCAGCTTATCGAGGATGGTGAACACTGAAGCTTTCTTT. The V call is TRBV11-2, the J call TRBJ1-1; D is undetermined. The CDR3 consists of 15 residues. Germline assignment: CDR1 SGHAT and CDR2 FQNNGV. Deletions cut 2 bases from V and 0 bases from J, with 10 bases between.

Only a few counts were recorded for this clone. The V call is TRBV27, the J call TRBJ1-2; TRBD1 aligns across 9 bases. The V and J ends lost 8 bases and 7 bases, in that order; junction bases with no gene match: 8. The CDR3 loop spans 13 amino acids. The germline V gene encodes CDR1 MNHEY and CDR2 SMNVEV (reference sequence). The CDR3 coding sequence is TGTGCCAGCGCCTACAGGGGACAGGGTGGCTACACCTTC. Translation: CASAYRGQGGYTF.

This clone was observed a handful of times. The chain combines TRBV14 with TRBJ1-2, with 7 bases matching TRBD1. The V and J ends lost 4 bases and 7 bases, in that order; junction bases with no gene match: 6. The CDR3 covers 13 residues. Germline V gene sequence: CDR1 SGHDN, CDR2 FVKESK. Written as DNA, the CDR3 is TGTGCCAGCAGCCGAGGGGGCCTGGGTGGCTACACCTTC. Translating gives CASSRGGLGGYTF.

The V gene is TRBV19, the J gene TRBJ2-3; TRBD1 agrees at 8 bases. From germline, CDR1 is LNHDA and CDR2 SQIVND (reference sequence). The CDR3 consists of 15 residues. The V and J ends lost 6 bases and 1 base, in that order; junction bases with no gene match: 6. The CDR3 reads CASRSGQGRTDTQYF. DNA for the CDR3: TGTGCCAGTAGGTCCGGACAGGGCCGCACAGATACGCAGTATTTT.

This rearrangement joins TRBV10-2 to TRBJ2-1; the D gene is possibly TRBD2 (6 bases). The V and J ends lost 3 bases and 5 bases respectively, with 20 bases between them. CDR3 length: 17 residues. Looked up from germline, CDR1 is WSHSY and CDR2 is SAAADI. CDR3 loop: CASSEPLGTGPHNEQFF. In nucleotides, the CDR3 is TGCGCCAGCAGTGAACCCCTTGGGACTGGACCTCACAATGAGCAGTTCTTC.

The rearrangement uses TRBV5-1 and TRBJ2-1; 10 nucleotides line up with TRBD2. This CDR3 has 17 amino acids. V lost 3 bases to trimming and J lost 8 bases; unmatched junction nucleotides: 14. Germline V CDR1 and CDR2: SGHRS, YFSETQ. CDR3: CASSWLAGALGGDEQFF. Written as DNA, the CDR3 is TGCGCCAGCAGCTGGCTAGCGGGAGCCCTCGGAGGGGATGAGCAGTTCTTC. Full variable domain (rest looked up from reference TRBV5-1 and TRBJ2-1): KAGVTQTPRYLIKTRGQQVTLSCSPISGHRSVSWYQQTPGQGLQFLFEYFSETQRNKGNFPGRFSGRQFSNSRSEMNVSTLELGDSALYLCASSWLAGALGGDEQFFGPGTRLTVL.

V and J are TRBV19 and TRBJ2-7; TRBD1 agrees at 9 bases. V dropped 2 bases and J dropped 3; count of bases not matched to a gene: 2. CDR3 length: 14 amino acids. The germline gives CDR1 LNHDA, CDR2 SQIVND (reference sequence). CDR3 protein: CASSIMDRGYEQYF. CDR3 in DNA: TGTGCCAGTAGTATAATGGACAGGGGCTACGAGCAGTACTTC.

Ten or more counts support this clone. CDR3 loop: CASSPSQGQGSYEQYF. As DNA, the CDR3 is TGTGCCAGCTCACCATCCCAGGGGCAGGGCTCCTACGAGCAGTACTTC. This chain joins TRBV18 and TRBJ2-7; perhaps TRBD1 as D (6 bases). V lost 2 bases and J lost 0, with 14 bases in between. CDR3 length: 16 amino acids. CDR1 and CDR2 (germline): KGHSH, LQKENI.